The T cell receptor beta chain under discussion was sequenced for a study of blood T cell repertoires in COVID-19. Method: immunoSEQ multiplex PCR; TCRdb's copy keeps in-frame clones and lacks some. The sample includes 210,000 or so clones, 80% to 90% of them seen just once. Sequencing was carried out using peripheral blood. The TCR comes from a man between 50 and 59 years old with acute or convalescent COVID-19.

The CDR3 DNA reads TGTGCCAGTAGTAATTTGGCCGAGAGGTCTAATTCACCCCTCCACTTT. Translated, it gives CASSNLAERSNSPLHF. The V gene is TRBV19, the J gene TRBJ1-6; no definite D call. This CDR3 has 16 residues. CDR1 LNHDA and CDR2 SQIVND come from the germline V gene (reference sequence). The V end was cut by 4 bases, the J end by 6 bases, with 16 bases between. Full variable domain (missing parts from reference TRBV19 and TRBJ1-6): DGGITQSPKYLFRKEGQNVTLSCEQNLNHDAMYWYRQDPGQGLRLIYYSQIVNDFQKGDIAEGYSVSREKKESFPLTVTSAQKNPTAFYLCASSNLAERSNSPLHFGNGTRLTVT.